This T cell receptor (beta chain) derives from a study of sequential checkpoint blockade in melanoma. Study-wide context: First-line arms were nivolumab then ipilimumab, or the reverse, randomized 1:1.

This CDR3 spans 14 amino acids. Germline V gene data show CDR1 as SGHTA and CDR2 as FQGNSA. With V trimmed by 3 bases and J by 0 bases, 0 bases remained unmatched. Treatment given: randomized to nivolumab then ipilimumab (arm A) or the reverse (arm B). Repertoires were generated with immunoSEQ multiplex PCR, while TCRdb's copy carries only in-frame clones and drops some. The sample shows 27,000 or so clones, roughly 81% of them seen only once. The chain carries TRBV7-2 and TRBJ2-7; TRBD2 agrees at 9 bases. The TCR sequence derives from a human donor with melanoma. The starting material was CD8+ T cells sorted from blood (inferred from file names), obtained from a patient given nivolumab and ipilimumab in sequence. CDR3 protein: CASSLREGSYEQYF. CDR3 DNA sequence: TGTGCCAGCAGCTTGCGGGAGGGCTCCTACGAGCAGTACTTC.